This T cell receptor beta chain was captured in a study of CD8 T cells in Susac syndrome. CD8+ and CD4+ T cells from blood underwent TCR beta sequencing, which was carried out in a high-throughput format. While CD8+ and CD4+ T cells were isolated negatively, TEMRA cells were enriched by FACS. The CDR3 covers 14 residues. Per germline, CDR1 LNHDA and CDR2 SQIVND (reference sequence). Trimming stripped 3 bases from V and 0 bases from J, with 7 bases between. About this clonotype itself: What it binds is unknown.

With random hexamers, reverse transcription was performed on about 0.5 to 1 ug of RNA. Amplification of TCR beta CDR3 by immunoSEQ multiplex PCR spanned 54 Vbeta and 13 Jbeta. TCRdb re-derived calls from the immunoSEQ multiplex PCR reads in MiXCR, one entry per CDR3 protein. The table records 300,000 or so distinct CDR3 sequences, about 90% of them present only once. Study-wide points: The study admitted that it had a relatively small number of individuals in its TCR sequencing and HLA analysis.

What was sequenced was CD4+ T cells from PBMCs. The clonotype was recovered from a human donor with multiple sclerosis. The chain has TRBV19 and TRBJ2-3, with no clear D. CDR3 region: CASSIGRSTDTQYF. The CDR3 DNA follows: TGTGCCAGTAGTATCGGACGGAGCACAGATACGCAGTATTTT.